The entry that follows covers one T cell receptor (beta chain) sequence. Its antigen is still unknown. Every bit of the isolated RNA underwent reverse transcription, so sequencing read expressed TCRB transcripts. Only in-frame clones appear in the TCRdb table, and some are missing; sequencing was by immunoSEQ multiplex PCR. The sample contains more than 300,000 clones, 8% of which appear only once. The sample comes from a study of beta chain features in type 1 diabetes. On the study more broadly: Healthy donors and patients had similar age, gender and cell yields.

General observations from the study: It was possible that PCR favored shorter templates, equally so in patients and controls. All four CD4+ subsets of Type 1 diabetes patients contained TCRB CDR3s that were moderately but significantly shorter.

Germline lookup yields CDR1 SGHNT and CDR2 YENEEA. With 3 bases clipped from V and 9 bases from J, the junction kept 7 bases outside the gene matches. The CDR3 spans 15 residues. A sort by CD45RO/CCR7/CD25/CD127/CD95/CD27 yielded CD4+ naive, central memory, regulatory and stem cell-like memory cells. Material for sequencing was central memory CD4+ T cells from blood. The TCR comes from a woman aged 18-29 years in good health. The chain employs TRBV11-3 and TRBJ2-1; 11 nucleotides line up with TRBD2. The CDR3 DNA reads TGTGCCAGCAGCTTCTCGACTAGCGGGATCGCTGAGCAGTTCTTC. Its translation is CASSFSTSGIAEQFF. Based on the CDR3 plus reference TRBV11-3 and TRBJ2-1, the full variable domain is EAGVVQSPRYKIIEKKQPVAFWCNPISGHNTLYWYLQNLGQGPELLIRYENEEAVDDSQLPKDRFSAERLKGVDSTLKIQPAELGDSAVYLCASSFSTSGIAEQFFGPGTRLTVL.